These 20 T cell receptor beta chains were all obtained from the same sample, sequenced in a study of T cell changes during pregnancy in multiple sclerosis. Produced via immunoSEQ multiplex PCR; TCRdb's table is partial and in-frame only. The table has approximately 65,000 clones, under 95% seen once; the top ten hold less than 1.5%. Specimen: peripheral blood, collected in the third trimester of pregnancy. These receptors came from a female donor in good health, enrolled as a control in a pregnancy study.

V gene TRBV28 combines with J gene TRBJ2-2; unclear D gene. The CDR3 is 14 residues long. Germline V gene sequence: CDR1 MDHEN, CDR2 SYDVKM. Trimming left V 2 bases short and J 4 bases short, with 8 bases between. CDR3 in amino acids: CASSLIVATGELFF. CDR3 DNA: TGTGCCAGCAGTTTAATTGTAGCCACCGGGGAGCTGTTTTTT.

The gene calls are TRBV2 and TRBJ1-2, with D unclear. Trimming pared 7 bases from V and 3 bases from J, leaving 15 bases between. This CDR3 comprises 14 residues. In germline, CDR1 is SNHLY, CDR2 FYNNEI. The CDR3 DNA reads TGTGCCAGCACCCGGGGAGGGCCGGACTATGGCTACACCTTC. It translates to CASTRGGPDYGYTF.

The J gene is TRBJ2-5, the V gene TRBV29-1, with 10 bases matching TRBD1. CDR3 length: 15 residues. V lost 7 bases and J lost 5; bases outside the gene matches: 13. In germline, CDR1 is SQVTM, CDR2 ANQGSEA. In DNA form, the CDR3 reads TGCAGCGGCAAGGGGGACAGGGGTATTCGGGAGACCCAGTACTTC. Encoded protein: CSGKGDRGIRETQYF. The whole variable domain, remainder taken from reference TRBV29-1 and TRBJ2-5, is SAVISQKPSRDICQRGTSLTIQCQVDSQVTMMFWYRQQPGQSLTLIATANQGSEATYESGFVIDKFPISRPNLTFSTLTVSNMSPEDSSIYLCSGKGDRGIRETQYFGPGTRLLVL.

This clone has a handful of counts. This chain joins TRBV5-8 and TRBJ1-5; no firm D call. The CDR3 extends over 12 amino acids. Germline CDR1 is SGHTS and CDR2 is YDEGEE. The V end lost 3 bases, the J end lost 5 bases, and 6 bases lay between the germline ends. CDR3 in DNA: TGTGCCAGCAGCTCGGACTATCAGCCCCAGCATTTT. This encodes CASSSDYQPQHF.

This chain joins TRBV7-2 and TRBJ1-6; possibly TRBD1 for D (6 bases). CDR3 length equals 15 residues. CDR1 is SGHTA, CDR2 FQGNSA, per germline. The ends were cut back, 4 bases at V and 5 bases at J, with 12 bases in the middle. DNA of the CDR3: TGTGCCAGCAGCTCTGACAGGACCGATAATTCACCCCTCCACTTT. It codes for CASSSDRTDNSPLHF.

The V call is TRBV5-6, the J call TRBJ1-6; D is unresolved. Germline V gene sequence: CDR1 SGHDT, CDR2 YYEEEE. V was pared by 0 bases and J by 1 base, with 14 bases between. The CDR3 has 18 amino acids. The CDR3 region has the DNA TGTGCCAGCAGCTTGGCCAACGCCCGAGGATCCTATAATTCACCCCTCCACTTT. Translated: CASSLANARGSYNSPLHF.

The CDR3 nucleotides read TGTGCCAGCAGCCAAGAACTGTTAGTTCCGCCCCAGCATTTT. The encoded protein is CASSQELLVPPQHF. The chain is built from TRBV4-2 and TRBJ1-5; D gene uncertain. Trimming cost V 0 bases and J 9 bases, with 12 bases left between them. Germline CDR1 and CDR2: LGHNA and YNFKEQ. The CDR3 contains 14 residues.

The genes are TRBV19 and TRBJ2-6; D is possibly TRBD1 (6 bases). Germline CDR1 and CDR2: LNHDA and SQIVND (reference sequence). Trimming took 2 bases from V and 4 from J, leaving 12 bases between them. CDR3 length: 16 residues. CDR3 amino acids: CASSIRRGSGANVLTF. The CDR3 nucleotides read TGTGCCAGTAGTATAAGAAGGGGGTCCGGGGCCAACGTCCTGACTTTC.

The chain couples TRBV7-9 to TRBJ1-1; 8 bases fit TRBD1. Germline V gives CDR1 SEHNR, CDR2 FQNEAQ (reference sequence). V dropped 1 base and J dropped 1; count of bases not matched to a gene: 5. The CDR3 runs 16 residues. Here the CDR3 reads CASSLGAGGGNTEAFF. DNA for the CDR3: TGTGCCAGCAGCTTAGGGGCAGGGGGCGGGAACACTGAAGCTTTCTTT.

This chain uses TRBV9 with TRBJ2-3; 8 nucleotides match TRBD2. V was clipped by 4 bases and J by 4 bases; unmatched bases: 14. CDR3 length: 17 amino acids. Germline CDR1 is SGDLS and CDR2 is YYNGEE. Written as DNA, the CDR3 is TGTGCCAGCAGCTACTCCAGCGGGGGCACGAGGGCAGATACGCAGTATTTT. Its protein product is CASSYSSGGTRADTQYF.

The CDR3 reads CASSLAFSSYEQYF. CDR3 DNA: TGTGCCAGCAGCTTGGCTTTCAGCTCCTACGAGCAGTACTTC. The chain couples TRBV5-5 to TRBJ2-7; D remains ambiguous. Germline values: CDR1 SGHKS, CDR2 YYEKEE (reference sequence). Trimming removed 0 bases at V and 0 bases at J, with 7 bases between. This CDR3 has 14 amino acids.

The chain has TRBV28 and TRBJ1-2, with 9 bases matching TRBD1. The CDR3 covers 16 residues. Germline-derived CDR1 and CDR2 are MDHEN and SYDVKM. V was pared by 11 bases and J by 7 bases, with 20 bases of the junction left unmatched. CDR3 coding DNA: TGTGCCGCAACGACCCTGGGACAGGGCCTTGCGCGTGGCTACACCTTC. Translation gives CAATTLGQGLARGYTF.

The rearrangement uses TRBV7-3 and TRBJ2-1, with 9 bases aligning to TRBD1. The germline CDR1 and CDR2 sequences are SGHTA and FQGTGA. The CDR3 contains 15 residues. Unmatched junction bases numbered 8, after V lost 5 bases and J lost 6 bases. This CDR3 reads CASSPGTGRSNEQFF. The CDR3 nucleotides read TGTGCCAGCAGCCCCGGGACAGGGAGAAGCAATGAGCAGTTCTTC.

The genes are TRBV4-3 and TRBJ1-2, with unresolved D. The CDR3 runs 16 residues. V shed 0 bases and J shed 2 bases, with 13 bases lying between them. Germline values: CDR1 LGHNA, CDR2 YSLEER. This CDR3 reads CASSQDIGGWNYGYTF. The CDR3 DNA sequence: TGCGCCAGCAGCCAAGATATAGGAGGGTGGAACTATGGCTACACCTTC.

Only one count was recorded for this clone. The rearrangement joins TRBV14 to TRBJ1-4; 8 positions match TRBD1. Germline loops: CDR1 SGHDN, CDR2 FVKESK. V lost 0 bases, J lost 8 bases, and 8 bases stayed unmatched. The CDR3 contains 16 residues. Here the CDR3 reads CASSQDRTGFGEKLFF. Here the CDR3 DNA reads TGTGCCAGCAGCCAAGACCGGACAGGGTTTGGGGAAAAACTGTTTTTT. The variable domain in full, with the rest retrieved from reference TRBV14 and TRBJ1-4, is EAGVTQFPSHSVIEKGQTVTLRCDPISGHDNLYWYRRVMGKEIKFLLHFVKESKQDESGMPNNRFLAERTGGTYSTLKVQPAELEDSGVYFCASSQDRTGFGEKLFFGSGTQLSVL.

The J gene is TRBJ2-7, the V gene TRBV5-5, with 7 nucleotides matching TRBD2. CDR3 length: 15 amino acids. From germline, CDR1 is SGHKS and CDR2 YYEKEE (reference sequence). J gave up 2 bases and V 0 bases, and 5 bases lay outside the gene matches. The CDR3 loop reads CASSLGSGTTYEQYF. Written as DNA, the CDR3 is TGTGCCAGCAGCTTGGGCTCAGGGACTACCTACGAGCAGTACTTC.

The chain couples TRBV14 to TRBJ1-1; a weak D match, TRBD1 (6 bases). This CDR3 has 16 amino acids. V lost 3 bases and J lost 2, with 16 bases in between. Germline V gene sequence: CDR1 SGHDN, CDR2 FVKESK. The CDR3 protein is CASSQMGAAGNTEAFF. DNA for the CDR3: TGTGCCAGCAGCCAGATGGGGGCGGCAGGTAACACTGAAGCTTTCTTT. The full variable domain, in which reference TRBV14 and TRBJ1-1 provide the parts outside the CDR3, is EAGVTQFPSHSVIEKGQTVTLRCDPISGHDNLYWYRRVMGKEIKFLLHFVKESKQDESGMPNNRFLAERTGGTYSTLKVQPAELEDSGVYFCASSQMGAAGNTEAFFGQGTRLTVV.

The rearrangement uses TRBV7-9 and TRBJ2-2, with 11 positions matching TRBD1. The CDR3 consists of 15 residues. J was trimmed by 6 bases and V by 5 bases; bases with no gene match: 5. Germline V gene sequence: CDR1 SEHNR, CDR2 FQNEAQ (reference sequence). The chain's CDR3 is CASSRGQGASGELFF. CDR3 DNA: TGTGCCAGCAGCCGTGGACAGGGGGCTTCCGGGGAGCTGTTTTTT.

The CDR3 loop reads CASSGEGHKSNQPQHF. In DNA form, the CDR3 reads TGTGCCAGCAGTGGCGAGGGACACAAAAGCAATCAGCCCCAGCATTTT. The V and J genes are TRBV2 and TRBJ1-5, with a possible D match to TRBD1 (6 bases). Germline CDR1 and CDR2: SNHLY and FYNNEI. V was clipped by 4 bases and J by 1 base, with 14 bases between them. The CDR3 is 16 amino acids.

Here the CDR3 DNA reads TGCAGCGTCACCCCCGGGGGGGTAGACACCATATATTTT. Translation: CSVTPGGVDTIYF. V gene TRBV29-1 combines with J gene TRBJ1-3; TRBD1 is a possible D gene (5 bases). This CDR3 comprises 13 residues. Germline V gives CDR1 SQVTM, CDR2 ANQGSEA. Deletions cut 6 bases from V and 8 bases from J, with 17 bases between.